This T cell receptor beta chain came from a study of resident and recirculating memory T cells in vitiligo. Points from the study as a whole: Non-conserved TCRs across sites and patients suggested distinct clones per lesion.

In its sample, this clone was seen once. Its antigen is unknown. The data were produced by immunoSEQ multiplex PCR, yet TCRdb's version contains in-frame clones alone and is incomplete. The table shows 55,000 to 75,000 clones, with approximately 89% occurring only once. Sequenced: blood. The sequence derives from a male donor with vitiligo.

CDR3 amino acids: CASSWSPGDEKLFF. CDR3 DNA: TGTGCCAGCAGCTGGTCTCCAGGGGATGAAAAACTGTTTTTT. The V and J genes are TRBV5-4 and TRBJ1-4, with D possibly matching TRBD1 (6 bases). The CDR3 contains 14 residues. V gave up 3 bases and J gave up 6 bases, with 12 bases separating them. Germline V gene lookup returns CDR1 SGHNT and CDR2 YYREEE (reference sequence).